The 13 T cell receptor beta chains in this list originate from one sample, sequenced in a study of blood T cell repertoires in COVID-19. Produced via immunoSEQ multiplex PCR; TCRdb's table is partial and in-frame only. The sample shows roughly 220,000 clones, about 85% of them seen only once. Input material: peripheral blood. These receptors came from a woman aged 45-59 years with COVID-19, enrolled during active disease.

This chain links TRBV3-1 (or the pseudogene TRBV3-2) with TRBJ2-7; 9 nucleotides match TRBD2. CDR1 LGHDT and CDR2 YNNKEL come from the germline V gene (reference sequence). Unmatched junction bases numbered 9, after V lost 3 bases and J lost 3 bases. The CDR3 runs 16 residues. The CDR3 coding sequence is TGTGCCAGCAGCCAGGGACTAGCCCGGACGTTCTACGAGCAGTACGTC. This translates into CASSQGLARTFYEQYV.

This rearrangement joins TRBV7-9 to TRBJ2-3, with 7 nucleotides matching TRBD1. Germline V CDR1 and CDR2: SEHNR, FQNEAQ (reference sequence). CDR3 size: 17 residues. V shed 4 bases, J shed 1 base, and the junction held 11 bases outside the gene matches. CDR3 residues: CASSSSPGQWGTDTQYF. The CDR3 bases are TGTGCCAGCAGCTCATCGCCGGGACAGTGGGGCACAGATACGCAGTATTTT.

This chain connects TRBV5-6 to TRBJ1-3, with 7 bases matching TRBD1. The CDR3 covers 14 residues. With 3 bases clipped from V and 4 bases from J, the junction kept 4 bases outside the gene matches. The germline V gene has CDR1 SGHDT and CDR2 YYEEEE. The CDR3 DNA reads as TGTGCCAGCAGCTCAGGGGGGAACGGAAACACCATATATTTT. Its translation: CASSSGGNGNTIYF. Using reference TRBV5-6 and TRBJ1-3 for the parts outside the CDR3, the full variable domain is DAGVTQSPTHLIKTRGQQVTLRCSPKSGHDTVSWYQQALGQGPQFIFQYYEEEERQRGNFPDRFSGHQFPNYSSELNVNALLLGDSALYLCASSSGGNGNTIYFGEGSWLTVV.

This chain joins TRBV12-3 or TRBV12-4 and TRBJ2-2; a weak D match, TRBD1 (5 bases). The CDR3 extends over 11 amino acids. The germline V and J ends were trimmed by 8 bases and 9 bases, with 10 bases remaining between them. CDR3 residues: CASGAGRELFF. In DNA form, the CDR3 reads TGTGCCAGCGGGGCTGGGCGGGAGCTGTTTTTT.

V is TRBV6-2 or TRBV6-3 and J is TRBJ1-5, with D perhaps matching TRBD1 (5 bases). The V gene's germline CDR1 is MNHEY and CDR2 SVGEGT. This CDR3 comprises 17 residues. V was cut by 5 bases and J by 4 bases, with 21 bases left in between. CDR3 nucleotide sequence: TGTGCCAGCAGTCCACCTCTTATTCGACAGTATAATCAGCCCCAGCATTTT. It yields the protein CASSPPLIRQYNQPQHF.

This sequence joins TRBV7-2 and TRBJ2-3, with D perhaps matching TRBD2 (7 bases). This CDR3 spans 15 amino acids. Germline V gene sequence: CDR1 SGHTA, CDR2 FQGNSA. V lost 4 bases, J lost 2 bases, and 13 bases lay in between. The DNA of the CDR3 is TGTGCCAGCAGCTGGGCGGGGGCAGACACAGATACGCAGTATTTT. It yields the protein CASSWAGADTDTQYF.

This clone was recorded a few times. The chain carries TRBV5-5 and TRBJ1-5; D not resolved. V lost 0 bases and J lost 0, with 7 bases in between. Germline V CDR1 and CDR2: SGHKS, YYEKEE (reference sequence). The CDR3 runs to 15 residues. CDR3 region: CASSLGEISNQPQHF. The CDR3 DNA is TGTGCCAGCAGCTTGGGAGAGATTAGCAATCAGCCCCAGCATTTT.

This sequence joins TRBV12-2 and TRBJ1-4; the table's D call of TRBD1 was not tested on the DNA. TRBV12-2 is listed as a pseudogene. The CDR3 spans 14 residues. CDR3 residues: CASRQTGSNEKLFF. The CDR3 nucleotides are TGTGCAAGTCGGCAGACAGGGAGTAATGAAAAACTGTTTTTT.

The V call is TRBV10-1, the J call TRBJ2-3; 13 bases fit TRBD2. The CDR3 consists of 20 residues. Germline CDR1 and CDR2: WNHNN and SYGVQD (reference sequence). The J segment lost 2 bases and the V segment lost 3 bases, leaving 14 bases of the junction unmatched. In nucleotides, the CDR3 is TGCGCCAGCAGTGACTTACTGACTAGCGGGGGGCCGAAATTCACAGATACGCAGTATTTT. It encodes CASSDLLTSGGPKFTDTQYF.

The rearrangement uses TRBV5-6 and TRBJ2-4, with 9 bases lining up with TRBD1. The V and J ends lost 3 bases and 0 bases, in that order; junction bases with no gene match: 7. Germline lookup yields CDR1 SGHDT and CDR2 YYEEEE. The length of the CDR3 is 17 residues. The CDR3 DNA sequence: TGTGCCAGCAGCTCCATAATGACAGGGGGAGCCAAAAACATTCAGTACTTC. This codes for CASSSIMTGGAKNIQYF. Combining the CDR3 with reference TRBV5-6 and TRBJ2-4 gives the whole variable domain DAGVTQSPTHLIKTRGQQVTLRCSPKSGHDTVSWYQQALGQGPQFIFQYYEEEERQRGNFPDRFSGHQFPNYSSELNVNALLLGDSALYLCASSSIMTGGAKNIQYFGAGTRLSVL.

This sequence joins TRBV6-5 and TRBJ1-1, with 7 bases lining up with TRBD1. Germline V gene sequence: CDR1 MNHEY, CDR2 SVGAGI. V gave up 0 bases and J gave up 5 bases; unmatched junction bases: 6. This CDR3 spans 15 amino acids. The CDR3 spells CASSYSIAGGTEAFF. CDR3 DNA: TGTGCCAGCAGTTACTCGATTGCAGGGGGTACTGAAGCTTTCTTT.

The CDR3 region is CASSPGTGAGYTF. The CDR3 DNA reads TGTGCCAGCAGCCCGGGGACAGGGGCTGGCTACACCTTC. The chain carries TRBV7-6 and TRBJ1-2, with 10 bases lining up with TRBD1. CDR1 and CDR2 (germline): SGHVS, FNYEAQ. The CDR3 sequence is 13 residues long. V lost 5 bases and J lost 7; bases outside the gene matches: 4. Using reference TRBV7-6 and TRBJ1-2 for the parts outside the CDR3, the full variable domain is GAGVSQSPRYKVTKRGQDVALRCDPISGHVSLYWYRQALGQGPEFLTYFNYEAQQDKSGLPNDRFSAERPEGSISTLTIQRTEQRDSAMYRCASSPGTGAGYTFGSGTRLTVV.

The chain couples TRBV12-3 or TRBV12-4 to TRBJ1-1; 7 bases align to TRBD1. CDR3 length: 13 amino acids. Losses at the gene ends were 3 bases for V and 11 bases for J; bases not matched to a gene: 9. CDR3 nucleotides: TGTGCCAGCAGTTTTCGGTCCACAGGGGCTGCTTTCTTT. The encoded protein is CASSFRSTGAAFF.